This T cell receptor (beta chain) is drawn from a study of T cells in Graves' hyperthyroidism and ophthalmopathy. Germline CDR1 reads LGHNA; CDR2 reads YSLEER. Trimming cost V 4 bases and J 6 bases; bases outside gene matches: 11. The CDR3 is 16 residues long. Regarding the study as a whole: Most thyroid clonotypes expanded above 0.001 were also detected in blood. Model output signaled ophthalmopathy a median roughly 6.5 months ahead of onset.

This clonotype was counted many times. Its antigen remains unidentified. Patients were excluded for uncontrolled infection, other autoimmune disease, pregnancy or lactation. Fresh 10 ml peripheral blood yielded PBMCs. RNA transcripts were the template for amplifying TCR beta CDR3 regions. The TCR CDR3 first-round RT-PCR relied on the HTBI primer set. TCRdb itself ran the multiplex PCR reads through MiXCR, one entry per CDR3 protein. The sample lists about 200,000 distinct CDR3 sequences, approximately 16% seen once, with 44% in the top ten. Sample: blood. The J gene is TRBJ2-4, the V gene TRBV4-3, with 8 bases fitting TRBD1. The clonotype originates from a man aged 40-55 years with Graves' hyperthyroidism. The CDR3 sequence: CASSPRADREGNIQYF. CDR3 coding DNA: TGCGCCAGCAGCCCTCGGGCGGACAGGGAAGGAAACATTCAGTACTTC.